These 25 T cell receptor beta chains were all obtained from the same sample, sequenced in a study of blood T cells in healthy people across ages. A second PCR of 7 to 11 cycles used a sample-barcoded 5' primer and a J-beta primer mix. TCRdb processed the 5' RACE reads anew with MiXCR; each CDR3 protein has one entry. Of around 1.7 million distinct CDR3 sequences in the sample, 28% were seen once. Sequencing was carried out using blood. The source is a woman in her twenties or thirties in good health.

The sample holds a few counts of this clonotype. The V call is TRBV6-6, the J call TRBJ2-5; TRBD2 is a possible D gene (6 bases). Per the germline V gene, CDR1 is MNHNY and CDR2 is SVGAGI (reference sequence). V gave up 2 bases and J gave up 4 bases, with 11 bases separating them. The CDR3 spans 14 residues. The DNA for the CDR3 is TGTGCCAGCAGTTACGGGACTGGGGGAGAGACCCAGTACTTC. It encodes CASSYGTGGETQYF.

Points on this clonotype: A read error is possible here, since a much larger clone lies one base away. The chain employs TRBV20-1 and TRBJ1-2; D is undetermined. Deletions cut 3 bases from V and 3 bases from J, with 14 bases between. The germline CDR1 and CDR2 sequences are DFQATT and SNEGSKA (reference sequence). The length of the CDR3 is 14 residues. DNA of the CDR3: TGCAGTGCTAGGGGCGATGGCGGGTACTATGGCTACACCTTC. It yields the protein CSARGDGGYYGYTF.

Worth noting for this clonotype: A much bigger clone sits one base away, suggesting this may be a read error. J is TRBJ2-1 and V is TRBV20-1, with D unresolved. Germline lookup yields CDR1 DFQATT and CDR2 SNEGSKA (reference sequence). The CDR3 covers 13 residues. Trimming left V 5 bases short and J 2 bases short, with 10 bases between. The CDR3 spells CSAGSRAYNEQFF. The CDR3, as DNA: TGCAGTGCTGGCTCCCGCGCCTACAATGAGCAGTTCTTC.

The genes are TRBV4-1 and TRBJ1-2, with TRBD1 as a possible D gene (5 bases). Per germline, CDR1 MGHRA and CDR2 YSYEKL. Between the trimmed V and J ends, which lost 1 base and 8 bases, there was a span of 20 bases. The length of the CDR3 is 16 residues. Written as DNA, the CDR3 is TGCGCCAGCAGCCAAGGCCTGGGGGAGGGCCTACGAGGCTACACCTTC. Its protein is CASSQGLGEGLRGYTF.

The chain uses TRBV6-1 and TRBJ2-6, with 8 bases identical to TRBD1. Unmatched junction bases numbered 7, after V lost 6 bases and J lost 0 bases. CDR1 and CDR2 (germline): MNHNS, SASEGT. The CDR3 runs to 17 residues. CDR3 in DNA: TGTGCCAGCAGGCGGACAGGGAGTCCCTCTGGGGCCAACGTCCTGACTTTC. It codes for CASRRTGSPSGANVLTF.

The sample holds many counts of this clonotype. The chain uses TRBV29-1 and TRBJ2-5; 10 bases line up with TRBD2. The CDR3 totals 14 residues. J was trimmed by 5 bases and V by 3 bases; bases with no gene match: 6. The germline CDR1 and CDR2 sequences are SQVTM and ANQGSEA. CDR3 bases: TGCAGCGTTGAGGTAGCGGGAGGTCGGGAGACCCAGTACTTC. Translation gives CSVEVAGGRETQYF.

This clonotype was seen ten or more times. The rearrangement links TRBV5-1 to TRBJ2-7; no clear D gene. V was shortened by 4 bases and J by 5 bases, with 10 bases between the two germline ends. The CDR3 is made up of 12 amino acids. Looked up from germline, CDR1 is SGHRS and CDR2 is YFSETQ. The CDR3 spells CASSGGRHEQYF. In nucleotides, the CDR3 is TGCGCCAGCAGCGGCGGCCGACACGAGCAGTACTTC.

This clonotype has a count of ten or more. The chain joins TRBV28 to TRBJ2-7; the D gene is possibly TRBD2 (5 bases). The germline gives CDR1 MDHEN, CDR2 SYDVKM. The CDR3 has 14 residues. The ends were cut back, 6 bases at V and 0 bases at J, with 12 bases in the middle. The CDR3 DNA sequence: TGTGCCAGCAGGAAGACGGGAAGCTCCTACGAGCAGTACTTC. Translation: CASRKTGSSYEQYF.

This clonotype was seen ten or more times. V usage is TRBV20-1 and J usage is TRBJ2-7; perhaps TRBD2 as D (7 bases). The germline V gene encodes CDR1 DFQATT and CDR2 SNEGSKA (reference sequence). Trimming pared 5 bases from V and 4 bases from J, leaving 18 bases between. This CDR3 is 14 amino acids long. CDR3 nucleotides: TGCAGTGCTCAGGAACCGGGGGGCCAATACGAGCAGTACTTC. Protein sequence: CSAQEPGGQYEQYF.

In its sample, this clonotype was seen many times. The DNA of the CDR3 is TGCGCCAGCAGCTCCCAGACAGGGCCCTACGAGCAGTACTTC. Translated, it gives CASSSQTGPYEQYF. The chain combines TRBV5-1 with TRBJ2-7; 7 bases line up with TRBD1. Unmatched junction bases numbered 5, after V lost 3 bases and J lost 2 bases. The CDR3 loop spans 14 amino acids. CDR1 is SGHRS and CDR2 is YFSETQ in the germline V gene. Filled out from reference TRBV5-1 and TRBJ2-7, the complete variable domain reads KAGVTQTPRYLIKTRGQQVTLSCSPISGHRSVSWYQQTPGQGLQFLFEYFSETQRNKGNFPGRFSGRQFSNSRSEMNVSTLELGDSALYLCASSSQTGPYEQYFGPGTRLTVT.

V usage is TRBV29-1 and J usage is TRBJ2-1; no clear D gene. CDR3 length equals 13 residues. The ends were cut back, 7 bases at V and 7 bases at J, with 17 bases in the middle. Germline CDR1 is SQVTM and CDR2 is ANQGSEA. The CDR3 is CSASRAEWNEQFF. The CDR3, as DNA: TGCAGCGCCTCTAGGGCGGAATGGAATGAGCAGTTCTTC.

The rearrangement joins TRBV18 to TRBJ2-1; 7 positions match TRBD2. The ends lost 5 bases at V and 2 bases at J; junction bases unmatched: 9. Germline values: CDR1 KGHSH, CDR2 LQKENI. The length of the CDR3 is 16 residues. DNA of the CDR3: TGTGCCAGCTCAGCGCCTAGCGGACAACCCTACAATGAGCAGTTCTTC. It codes for CASSAPSGQPYNEQFF.

This clonotype came up a few times. V and J are TRBV5-1 and TRBJ1-2; D not certain. The CDR3 length is 16 residues. The V and J ends lost 0 bases and 2 bases respectively, with 14 bases between them. Per the germline V gene, CDR1 is SGHRS and CDR2 is YFSETQ. In DNA, the CDR3 is TGCGCCAGCAGCTTGGTTCCCGGAGGTTTCAACTATGGCTACACCTTC. It translates to CASSLVPGGFNYGYTF.

This clonotype was found a few times. With a much larger clone just one base away, this may be a read error. This chain's CDR3 is CSAPPAGGGNEQFF. CDR3 bases: TGCAGTGCTCCCCCAGCGGGGGGGGGTAATGAGCAGTTCTTC. This chain connects TRBV20-1 to TRBJ2-1, with 10 positions matching TRBD2. With V trimmed by 5 bases and J by 7 bases, 8 bases remained unmatched. Germline V gene data show CDR1 as DFQATT and CDR2 as SNEGSKA (reference sequence). The CDR3 contains 14 residues.

This clonotype was observed a few times. J is TRBJ2-7 and V is TRBV5-1; a possible D gene is TRBD2 (5 bases). There are 15 residues in the CDR3. Trimming left V 4 bases short and J 2 bases short, with 16 bases between. Per the germline V gene, CDR1 is SGHRS and CDR2 is YFSETQ. The CDR3: CASSPGGTLTYEQYF. The CDR3 bases are TGCGCCAGCAGCCCTGGAGGTACCTTGACCTACGAGCAGTACTTC.

This clonotype was seen at least ten times. The chain combines TRBV10-3 with TRBJ2-7, with unresolved D. This CDR3 has 11 amino acids. Germline loops: CDR1 ENHRY, CDR2 SYGVKD. Trimming removed 6 bases at V and 2 bases at J, with 5 bases between. The CDR3: CAIRTTYEQYF. Here the CDR3 DNA reads TGTGCCATCAGAACGACCTACGAGCAGTACTTC.

This chain links TRBV2 with TRBJ2-1; 8 bases agree with TRBD2. The germline gives CDR1 SNHLY, CDR2 FYNNEI. The CDR3 is 13 amino acids. The CDR3 nucleotides read TGTGCTACCGGGGGACTAGGGGGGAGTGAGCAGTTCTTC. Its protein is CATGGLGGSEQFF.

This clonotype was observed a few times. This CDR3 is CASSYSSQGAWYGYTF. The CDR3 nucleotides read TGTGCCAGCAGTTACTCGAGTCAGGGGGCCTGGTATGGCTACACCTTC. The chain carries TRBV6-5 and TRBJ1-2; 8 bases fit TRBD1. The ends lost 0 bases at V and 5 bases at J; junction bases unmatched: 8. The CDR3 is 16 residues long. Germline values: CDR1 MNHEY, CDR2 SVGAGI.

The J gene is TRBJ2-7, the V gene TRBV25-1; D not certain. There are 11 residues in the CDR3. Germline lookup yields CDR1 MGHDK and CDR2 SYGVNS. Deletions cut 3 bases from V and 7 bases from J, with 7 bases between. The CDR3 DNA reads as TGTGCCAGCAGTGATCTCCAGGAGCAGTACTTC. Protein: CASSDLQEQYF.

The rearrangement uses TRBV3-1 and TRBJ2-7, with D possibly being TRBD1 or TRBD2 (5 bases each). V dropped 0 bases and J dropped 3 bases, with 21 bases sitting between them. Germline V CDR1 and CDR2: LGHDT, YNNKEL (reference sequence). The CDR3 covers 18 residues. The CDR3 DNA reads as TGTGCCAGCAGCCAAGAGGGAAAGGGTCGGGGCAGGAACTACGAGCAGTACTTC. Protein sequence: CASSQEGKGRGRNYEQYF.

This clonotype occurred a few times. This rearrangement joins TRBV29-1 to TRBJ1-1; no clear D. CDR1 is SQVTM, CDR2 ANQGSEA, per germline. The CDR3 is 14 residues long. The CDR3 DNA reads as TGCACCTCTTCTGGTCGATTGGGTGACACTGAAGCTTTCTTT. Translated: CTSSGRLGDTEAFF.

The chain carries TRBV27 and TRBJ1-4; the D gene is possibly TRBD1 (5 bases). In germline, CDR1 is MNHEY, CDR2 SMNVEV (reference sequence). Between the trimmed V and J ends, which lost 1 base and 7 bases, there was a span of 13 bases. The CDR3 extends over 15 amino acids. CDR3 sequence: CASSLLRGRTEKLFF. The CDR3, as DNA: TGTGCCAGCAGTTTATTGCGGGGGAGGACTGAAAAACTGTTTTTT.

The table lists this clonotype with a few counts. This chain connects TRBV7-2 to TRBJ2-7; D is perhaps TRBD1 (5 bases). Looked up from germline, CDR1 is SGHTA and CDR2 is FQGNSA. The CDR3 extends over 14 amino acids. With 4 bases removed from V and 1 base from J, the gap between germline ends came to 11 bases. CDR3 nucleotides: TGTGCCAGCAGCTCCCCGACAGTATCCTACGAGCAGTACTTC. This codes for CASSSPTVSYEQYF.

This clonotype has just a few counts. The rearrangement links TRBV20-1 to TRBJ1-2; D gene ambiguous. Germline V gene lookup returns CDR1 DFQATT and CDR2 SNEGSKA (reference sequence). V was shortened by 0 bases and J by 4 bases, with 18 bases between the two germline ends. This CDR3 region has 16 residues. CDR3 sequence: CSARDPAGSYIYGYTF. CDR3 coding DNA: TGCAGTGCTAGAGATCCAGCAGGATCTTATATCTATGGCTACACCTTC.

The chain employs TRBV4-3 and TRBJ2-3; D call uncertain. V lost 1 base and J 3 bases, leaving 17 bases between the germline ends. The CDR3 covers 17 residues. From germline, CDR1 is LGHNA and CDR2 YSLEER. This chain's CDR3 is CASSQVGSGPTTDTQYF. CDR3 sequence (DNA): TGCGCCAGCAGCCAAGTCGGATCGGGCCCTACTACAGATACGCAGTATTTT.